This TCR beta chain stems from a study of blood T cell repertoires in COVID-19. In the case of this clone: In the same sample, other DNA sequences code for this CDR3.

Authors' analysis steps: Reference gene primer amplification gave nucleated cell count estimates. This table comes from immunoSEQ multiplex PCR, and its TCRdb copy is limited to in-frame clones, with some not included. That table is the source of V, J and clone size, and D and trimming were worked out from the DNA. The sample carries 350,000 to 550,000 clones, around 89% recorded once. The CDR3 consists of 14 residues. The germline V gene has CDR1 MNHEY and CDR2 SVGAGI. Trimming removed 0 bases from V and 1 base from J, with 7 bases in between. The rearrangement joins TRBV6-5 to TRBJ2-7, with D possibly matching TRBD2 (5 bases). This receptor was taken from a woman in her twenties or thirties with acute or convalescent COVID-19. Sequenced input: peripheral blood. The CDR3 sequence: CASSYSGGSYEQYF. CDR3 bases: TGTGCCAGCAGTTACTCCGGCGGGTCCTACGAGCAGTACTTC.